Sequencing of this T cell receptor beta chain was carried out in a study of blood T cell repertoires in COVID-19 (dated by TCRdb to between 2020 and 2021). For context, the study as a whole: Samples from collaborators originated in the United States, Italy and Spain and spanned both the acute and convalescent phases of COVID-19. Sample metadata almost always included a de-identified subject ID, COVID-19 status, age in years and sex. The material from the prospective study consisted of cDNA or gDNA derived from T cells, B-cell-depleted T cells, or PBMCs. The samples were drawn from the first 160 participants of the ongoing ImmuneRACE study and from 1,200 or so subjects provided by 6 global collaborators. Deeply sampled blood TCRbeta repertoires from subjects exposed to, actively infected with, or recovered from COVID-19 were included in the dataset. A freely available public database, intended as a resource for researchers studying the immune response to SARS-CoV-2, is where the repertoires were released. Where available, HLA class I and class II types were obtained from metadata supplied by the sample provider rather than from assay-based typing.

Whole blood was collected in K2EDTA tubes by collaborating institutions according to the institutions' own protocols. Collaborator samples were shipped for TCRbeta analysis as frozen whole blood, isolated PBMCs, or DNA extracted from either sample type. Points on this clone: Its target antigen remains unknown. No per-base quality is available; no much larger clone lies one base away.

Beyond this particular receptor, the publication reports: Clinical and demographic metadata were provided uncurated, with the amount varying by source and participant.

TCRbeta CDR3 regions were amplified from genomic DNA by means of the immunoSEQ Assay, a bias-controlled multiplex PCR. In the paper's pipeline: The number of nucleated cells in each sample was estimated by amplification of reference gene primers within the assay. To quantify the absolute abundance of each unique TCRbeta CDR3 rearrangement, sequence reads were collapsed and filtered. For each sample, productive Simpson clonality was calculated by taking the square root of Simpson's diversity index across productive rearrangements. What TCRdb holds here is the immuneACCESS table cut down to in-frame rearrangements. Part of the clones is not present; checked against another copy, under half of the missing clones reflect an unresolved V gene, and the others are unexplained. V, J and clone size are those of that table, while D and trimming were read from the DNA. This sample lists about 400,000 clones; 86% were detected once. In total, the top ten clones hold more than 1.4% of the sample.

The germline V gene specifies MGHRA as CDR1 and YSYEKL as CDR2. V is clipped by 4 bases and J by 1 base, and the sequence between their germline boundaries is 19 bases long. Measured from the cysteine to the phenylalanine, the CDR3 is 17 residues long. Only the CDR3 DNA is retained, 51 bases long and in frame from the first base. The rearranged chain carries TRBV4-1 and TRBJ1-2; the D gene is possibly TRBD1, with 5 bases matching. The specimen was peripheral blood. The sequence came from a woman aged 30 to 39 with active or convalescent COVID-19. In nucleotides, the sequence is TGCGCCAGCAGCCTCCGCTTCGACAGACCCGATAACTATGGCTACACCTTC. This codes for CASSLRFDRPDNYGYTF.